These 3 T cell receptor beta chains originate from one sample sequenced in a study of OX40 agonist ivuxolimab in advanced cancers. To prepare the library, the immunoSEQ multiplex PCR assay was applied. In TCRdb, the immuneACCESS table is reduced to in-frame sequences with V and J assigned. These tables do not hold every clone; where another copy was compared, an unresolved V gene accounts for under half, and the others remain unexplained. The sample table contains under 85,000 clones; only one count was recorded for approximately 85% of them. The top ten clonotypes cover about 4% of the sample. The sequences come from CD4+ or CD8+ T cells sorted from blood, collected in a trial of the OX40 agonist ivuxolimab. These receptors all come from an adult with an advanced solid tumor such as melanoma, head and neck, liver or kidney cancer.

Notes on this clone: At one of its ends the junction is not consistent with the germline gene, which may arise from a read error. The chain's CDR3 is CASSLYQGRPPDF. DNA of the CDR3: TGTGCCAGCAGCTTATATCAGGGACGGCCACCGGACTTC. This chain uses TRBV11-1 with TRBJ2-4, with D possibly being TRBD1 or TRBD2 (5 bases each). CDR1 is SGHAT, CDR2 FQDESV, per germline (reference sequence). The CDR3 runs to 13 residues.

The gene calls are TRBV6-5 and TRBJ2-3; tentative D call: TRBD1 (6 bases). With 10 bases removed from V and 5 bases from J, the gap between germline ends came to 16 bases. Germline V gene lookup returns CDR1 MNHEY and CDR2 SVGAGI. The CDR3 is 13 amino acids. Here the CDR3 DNA reads TGTGCCACACTGACAGGAGGTCAAGATACGCAGTATTTT. Protein sequence: CATLTGGQDTQYF.

This sequence joins TRBV6-5 and TRBJ1-3; no clear D. The length of the CDR3 is 14 residues. CDR1 MNHEY and CDR2 SVGAGI come from the germline V gene. V lost 6 bases and J lost 0, with 9 bases in between. CDR3: CASRRRASGNTIYF. CDR3 nucleotide sequence: TGTGCCAGCAGGCGGCGGGCCTCTGGAAACACCATATATTTT.